These 2 T cell receptor beta chains were all obtained from the same sample, sequenced in a study of control samples from healthy donors and cancer patients (dated by TCRdb to 2020 to 2021). The method was the immunoSEQ multiplex PCR assay. TCRdb mirrors the immuneACCESS table, restricted to in-frame sequences. Some clones are absent from its copies; in checked studies, under half trace to an unresolved V gene, and the reason for the others is unknown. This sample is represented by about 98,000 clones; 90% to 95% of them were singletons. The biggest ten clones account for 2% to 2.5% of the sample. The sequenced sample consisted of blood. Receptors originate from a woman under 30 in good health.

CDR3 region: CASSLASGQETQYF. DNA for the CDR3: TGTGCCAGCAGCTTAGCTAGCGGACAAGAGACCCAGTACTTC. The chain employs TRBV7-2 and TRBJ2-5, with D possibly TRBD2 on 6 matching bases. Germline CDR1 and CDR2: SGHTA and FQGNSA. V gave up 0 bases and J gave up 2 bases, with 7 bases separating them. The CDR3 totals 14 residues.

This chain connects TRBV10-3 to TRBJ2-2; D call uncertain. The CDR3 has 17 amino acids. The germline CDR1 and CDR2 sequences are ENHRY and SYGVKD. Trimming left V 9 bases short and J 3 bases short, with 23 bases between. For the CDR3, the DNA is TGTGCCATTTGGGTAGGACGGAGACCGGCCGACACCGGGGAGCTGTTTTTT. It encodes CAIWVGRRPADTGELFF.